These 3 T cell receptor beta chains share one sample of origin, sequenced in a study of T cells after yellow fever vaccination. Each CDR3 protein gets one entry after TCRdb re-called the 5' RACE reads with MiXCR. The table includes hundreds of thousands of distinct CDR3 sequences, around an eighth detected once. The source was PBMCs, collected on the day of the yellow fever booster vaccination. Receptor source: a man in his thirties or forties who received the YFV17D yellow fever vaccine.

This clonotype was found a few times. J is TRBJ2-1 and V is TRBV19; D remains unclear. Trimming shortened V by 5 bases and J by 2 bases, and 16 bases separated the two germline ends. CDR1 is LNHDA and CDR2 is SQIVND in the germline V gene (reference sequence). CDR3 length: 16 amino acids. CDR3: CASSPIGIEPYNEQFF. CDR3 DNA sequence: TGTGCCAGTAGTCCGATAGGGATAGAGCCCTACAATGAGCAGTTCTTC. The whole variable domain, remainder taken from reference TRBV19 and TRBJ2-1, is DGGITQSPKYLFRKEGQNVTLSCEQNLNHDAMYWYRQDPGQGLRLIYYSQIVNDFQKGDIAEGYSVSREKKESFPLTVTSAQKNPTAFYLCASSPIGIEPYNEQFFGPGTRLTVL.

This chain connects TRBV28 to TRBJ2-7; 10 nucleotides match TRBD1. CDR3 length equals 13 residues. The V gene end was trimmed by 8 bases and the J gene end by 5 bases; junction bases not matched to a gene: 6. The germline V gene encodes CDR1 MDHEN and CDR2 SYDVKM. This CDR3 is CASARDRGNEQYF. CDR3 in DNA: TGTGCCAGCGCCCGGGACAGGGGTAACGAGCAGTACTTC. The whole variable domain, remainder taken from reference TRBV28 and TRBJ2-7, is DVKVTQSSRYLVKRTGEKVFLECVQDMDHENMFWYRQDPGLGLRLIYFSYDVKMKEKGDIPEGYSVSREKKERFSLILESASTNQTSMYLCASARDRGNEQYFGPGTRLTVT.

CDR3: CASLRGGEGEQFF. CDR3 nucleotides: TGTGCCAGCCTTCGCGGGGGGGAGGGTGAGCAGTTCTTC. The J gene is TRBJ2-1, the V gene TRBV7-2; 9 bases are a match to TRBD2. Germline V gene data show CDR1 as SGHTA and CDR2 as FQGNSA. This CDR3 region has 13 residues. Trimming cost V 8 bases and J 9 bases; bases outside gene matches: 8.